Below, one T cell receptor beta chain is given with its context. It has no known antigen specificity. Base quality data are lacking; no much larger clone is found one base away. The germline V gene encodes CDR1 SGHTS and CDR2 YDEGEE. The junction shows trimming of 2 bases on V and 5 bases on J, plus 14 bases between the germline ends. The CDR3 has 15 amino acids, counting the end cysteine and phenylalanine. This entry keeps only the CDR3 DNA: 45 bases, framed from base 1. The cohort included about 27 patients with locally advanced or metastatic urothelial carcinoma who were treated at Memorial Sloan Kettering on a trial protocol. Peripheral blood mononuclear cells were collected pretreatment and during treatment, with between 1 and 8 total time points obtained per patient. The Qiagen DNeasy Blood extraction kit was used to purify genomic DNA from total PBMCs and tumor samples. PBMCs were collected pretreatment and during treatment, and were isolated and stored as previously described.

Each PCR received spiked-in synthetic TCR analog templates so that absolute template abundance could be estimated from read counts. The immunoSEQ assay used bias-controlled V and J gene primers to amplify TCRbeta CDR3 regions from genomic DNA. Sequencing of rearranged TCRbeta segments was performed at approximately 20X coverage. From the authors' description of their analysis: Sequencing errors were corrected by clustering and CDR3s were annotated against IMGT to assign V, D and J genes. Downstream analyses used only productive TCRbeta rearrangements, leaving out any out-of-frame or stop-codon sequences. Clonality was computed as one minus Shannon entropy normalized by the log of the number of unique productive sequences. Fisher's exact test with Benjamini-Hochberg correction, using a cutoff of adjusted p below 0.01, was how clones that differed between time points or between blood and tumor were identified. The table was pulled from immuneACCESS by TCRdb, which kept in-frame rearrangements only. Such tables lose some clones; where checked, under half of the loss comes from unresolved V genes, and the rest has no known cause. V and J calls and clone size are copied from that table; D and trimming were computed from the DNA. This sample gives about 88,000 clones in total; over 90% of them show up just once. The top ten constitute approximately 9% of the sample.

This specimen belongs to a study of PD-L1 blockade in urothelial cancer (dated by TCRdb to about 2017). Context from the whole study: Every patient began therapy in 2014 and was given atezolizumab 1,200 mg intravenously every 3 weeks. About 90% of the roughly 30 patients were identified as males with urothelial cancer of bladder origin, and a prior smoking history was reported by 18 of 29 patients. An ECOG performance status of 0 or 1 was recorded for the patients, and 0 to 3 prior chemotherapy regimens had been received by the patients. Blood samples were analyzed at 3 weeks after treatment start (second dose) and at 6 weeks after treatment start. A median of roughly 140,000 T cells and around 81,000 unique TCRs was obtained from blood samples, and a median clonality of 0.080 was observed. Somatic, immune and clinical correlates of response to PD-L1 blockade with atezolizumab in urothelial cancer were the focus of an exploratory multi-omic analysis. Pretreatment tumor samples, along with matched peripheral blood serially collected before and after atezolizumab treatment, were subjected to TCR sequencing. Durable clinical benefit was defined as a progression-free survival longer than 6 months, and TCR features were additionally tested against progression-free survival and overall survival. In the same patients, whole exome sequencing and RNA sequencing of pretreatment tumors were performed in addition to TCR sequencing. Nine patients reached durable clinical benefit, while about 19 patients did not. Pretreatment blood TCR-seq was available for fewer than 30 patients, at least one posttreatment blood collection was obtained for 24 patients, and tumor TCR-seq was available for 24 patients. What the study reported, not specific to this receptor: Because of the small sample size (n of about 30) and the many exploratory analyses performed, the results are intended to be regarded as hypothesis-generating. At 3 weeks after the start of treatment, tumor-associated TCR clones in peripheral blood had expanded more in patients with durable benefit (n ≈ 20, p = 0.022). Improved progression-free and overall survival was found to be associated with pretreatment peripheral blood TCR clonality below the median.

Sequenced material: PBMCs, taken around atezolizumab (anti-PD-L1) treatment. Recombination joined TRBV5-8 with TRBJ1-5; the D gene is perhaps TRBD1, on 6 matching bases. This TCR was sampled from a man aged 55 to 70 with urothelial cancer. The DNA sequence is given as TGTGCCAGCAGCTTCGAGGGTGGGACATATCAGCCCCAGCATTTT. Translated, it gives CASSFEGGTYQPQHF.